This T cell receptor (beta chain) originates from a study of blood T cell repertoires in COVID-19. Study at large: Researchers got acute and convalescent COVID-19 samples from the United States, Italy and Spain. The cDNA or gDNA used as material had been derived from T cells, B-cell-depleted T cells, or PBMCs.

As handled by the study authors: Reference gene primers were amplified, and this amplification served to estimate nucleated cell counts. Sequencing was performed with immunoSEQ multiplex PCR; in TCRdb, only in-frame clones are kept and a portion is missing. V, J and clone size were drawn from that table, and D and trimming were deduced from the DNA. The table lists about 55,000 clones, 90% of them singletons. Germline CDR1 SGHNT, CDR2 YYREEE (reference sequence). After removal of 4 bases from V and 4 bases from J, the junction contained 8 bases not matched to a gene. This CDR3 has 15 residues. The chain joins TRBV5-4 to TRBJ1-1, with 9 bases that match TRBD1. The sequencing sample was made of peripheral blood. The sequence derives from a human donor with active COVID-19. The donor label of this sample is uncertain. In nucleotides, the CDR3 is TGTGCCAGCAGCACAGGACAGGGGTTGGGCACTGAAGCTTTCTTT. It encodes CASSTGQGLGTEAFF.